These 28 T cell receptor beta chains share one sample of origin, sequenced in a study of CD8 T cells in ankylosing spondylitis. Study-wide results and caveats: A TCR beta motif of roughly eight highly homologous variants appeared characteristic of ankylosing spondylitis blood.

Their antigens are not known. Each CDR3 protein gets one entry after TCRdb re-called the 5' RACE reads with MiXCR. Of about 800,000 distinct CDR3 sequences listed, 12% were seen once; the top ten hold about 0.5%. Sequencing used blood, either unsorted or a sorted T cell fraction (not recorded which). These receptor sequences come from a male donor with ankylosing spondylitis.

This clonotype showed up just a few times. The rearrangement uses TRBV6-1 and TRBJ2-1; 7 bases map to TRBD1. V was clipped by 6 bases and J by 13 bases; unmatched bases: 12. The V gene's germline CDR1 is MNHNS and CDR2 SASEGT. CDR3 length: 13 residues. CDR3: CASSPSDRALQFF. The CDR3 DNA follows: TGTGCCAGCAGCCCGTCTGACAGGGCTTTACAGTTCTTC.

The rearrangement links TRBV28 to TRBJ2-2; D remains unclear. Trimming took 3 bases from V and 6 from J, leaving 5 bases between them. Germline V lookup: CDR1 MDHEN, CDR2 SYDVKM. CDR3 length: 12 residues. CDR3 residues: CASSFWSGELFF. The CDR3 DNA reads TGTGCCAGCAGTTTTTGGTCCGGGGAGCTGTTTTTT.

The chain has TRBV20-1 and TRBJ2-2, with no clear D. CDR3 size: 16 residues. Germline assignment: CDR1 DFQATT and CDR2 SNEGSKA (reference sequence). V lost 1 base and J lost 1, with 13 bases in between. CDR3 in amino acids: CSARGFSGVNTGELFF. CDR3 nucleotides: TGCAGTGCTAGAGGTTTTTCGGGCGTGAACACCGGGGAGCTGTTTTTT.

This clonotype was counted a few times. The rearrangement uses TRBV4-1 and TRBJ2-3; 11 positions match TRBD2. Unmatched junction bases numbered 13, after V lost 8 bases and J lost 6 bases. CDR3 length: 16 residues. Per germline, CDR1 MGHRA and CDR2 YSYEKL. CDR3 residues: CASSDPGLAGGDTQYF. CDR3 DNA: TGCGCCAGCTCGGACCCCGGCCTAGCGGGAGGTGATACGCAGTATTTT.

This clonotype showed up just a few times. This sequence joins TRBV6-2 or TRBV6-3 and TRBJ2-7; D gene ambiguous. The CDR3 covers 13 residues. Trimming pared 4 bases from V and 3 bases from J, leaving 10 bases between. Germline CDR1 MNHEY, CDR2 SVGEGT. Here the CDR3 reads CASSSYLGYEQYF. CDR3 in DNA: TGTGCCAGCAGTTCATACTTGGGCTACGAGCAGTACTTC.

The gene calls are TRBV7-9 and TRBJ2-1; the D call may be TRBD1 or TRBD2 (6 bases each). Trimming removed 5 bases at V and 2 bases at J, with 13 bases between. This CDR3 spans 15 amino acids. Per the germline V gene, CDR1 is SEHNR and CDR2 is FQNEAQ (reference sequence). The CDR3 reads CASSGGPGAYNEQFF. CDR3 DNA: TGTGCCAGCAGCGGGGGGCCCGGGGCCTACAATGAGCAGTTCTTC.

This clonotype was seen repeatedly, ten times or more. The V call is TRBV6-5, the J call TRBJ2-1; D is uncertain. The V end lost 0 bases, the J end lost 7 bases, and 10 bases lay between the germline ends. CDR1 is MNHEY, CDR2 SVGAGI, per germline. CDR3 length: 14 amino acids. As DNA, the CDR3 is TGTGCCAGCAGTTACTCGTATCAAGGGAATGAGCAGTTCTTC. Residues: CASSYSYQGNEQFF.

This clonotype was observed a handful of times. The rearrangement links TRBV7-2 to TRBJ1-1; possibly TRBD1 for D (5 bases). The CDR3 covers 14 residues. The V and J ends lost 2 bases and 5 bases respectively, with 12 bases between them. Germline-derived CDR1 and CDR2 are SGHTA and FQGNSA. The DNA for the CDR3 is TGTGCCAGCAGCTTATGGATTGAGGGGACTGAAGCTTTCTTT. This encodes CASSLWIEGTEAFF.

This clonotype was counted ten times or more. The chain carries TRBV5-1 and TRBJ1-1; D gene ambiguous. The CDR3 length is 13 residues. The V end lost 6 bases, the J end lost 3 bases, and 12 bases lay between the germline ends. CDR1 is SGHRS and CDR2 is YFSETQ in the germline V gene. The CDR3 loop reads CASNDVYDTEAFF. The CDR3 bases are TGCGCCAGCAACGACGTGTACGACACTGAAGCTTTCTTT.

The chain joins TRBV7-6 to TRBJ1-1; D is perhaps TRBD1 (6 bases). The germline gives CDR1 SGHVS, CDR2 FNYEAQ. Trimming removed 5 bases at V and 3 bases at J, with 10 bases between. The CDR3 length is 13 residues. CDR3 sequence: CASSIYRDTEAFF. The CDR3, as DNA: TGTGCCAGCAGCATCTACAGGGACACTGAAGCTTTCTTT. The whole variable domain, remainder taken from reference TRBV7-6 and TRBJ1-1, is GAGVSQSPRYKVTKRGQDVALRCDPISGHVSLYWYRQALGQGPEFLTYFNYEAQQDKSGLPNDRFSAERPEGSISTLTIQRTEQRDSAMYRCASSIYRDTEAFFGQGTRLTVV.

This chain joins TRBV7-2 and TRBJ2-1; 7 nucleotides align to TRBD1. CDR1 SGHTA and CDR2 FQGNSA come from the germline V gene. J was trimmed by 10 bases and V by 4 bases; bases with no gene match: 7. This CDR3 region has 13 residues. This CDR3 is CASSWGQFEEQFF. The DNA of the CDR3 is TGTGCCAGCAGCTGGGGACAGTTTGAGGAGCAGTTCTTC. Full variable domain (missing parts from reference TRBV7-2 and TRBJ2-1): GAGVSQSPSNKVTEKGKDVELRCDPISGHTALYWYRQSLGQGLEFLIYFQGNSAPDKSGLPSDRFSAERTGGSVSTLTIQRTQQEDSAVYLCASSWGQFEEQFFGPGTRLTVL.

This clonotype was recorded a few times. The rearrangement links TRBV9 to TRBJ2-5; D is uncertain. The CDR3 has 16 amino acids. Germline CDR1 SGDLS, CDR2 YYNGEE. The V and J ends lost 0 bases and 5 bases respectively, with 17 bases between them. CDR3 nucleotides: TGTGCCAGCAGCGTAGGGTCTAGTATCGGACGGGAGACCCAGTACTTC. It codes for CASSVGSSIGRETQYF.

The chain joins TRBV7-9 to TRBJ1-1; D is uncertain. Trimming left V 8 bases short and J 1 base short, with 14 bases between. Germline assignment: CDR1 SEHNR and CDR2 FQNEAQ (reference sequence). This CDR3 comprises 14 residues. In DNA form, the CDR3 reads TGTGCCAGCTTGAGTAGGAATCGGAACACTGAAGCTTTCTTT. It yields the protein CASLSRNRNTEAFF.

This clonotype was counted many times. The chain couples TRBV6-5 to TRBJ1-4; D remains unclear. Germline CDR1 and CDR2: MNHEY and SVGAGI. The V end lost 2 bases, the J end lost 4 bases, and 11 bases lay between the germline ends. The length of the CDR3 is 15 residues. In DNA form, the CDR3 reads TGTGCCAGCAGTTACGGGGTCGGAATTAATGAAAAACTGTTTTTT. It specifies CASSYGVGINEKLFF.

As DNA, the CDR3 is TGTGCCAGCAGCTTTTTGAGGGGAGGAAACACCATATATTTT. This translates into CASSFLRGGNTIYF. The rearrangement uses TRBV7-6 and TRBJ1-3; a possible D gene is TRBD1 (5 bases). Per germline, CDR1 SGHVS and CDR2 FNYEAQ. The V and J ends lost 3 bases and 4 bases respectively, with 10 bases between them. The CDR3 has 14 amino acids.

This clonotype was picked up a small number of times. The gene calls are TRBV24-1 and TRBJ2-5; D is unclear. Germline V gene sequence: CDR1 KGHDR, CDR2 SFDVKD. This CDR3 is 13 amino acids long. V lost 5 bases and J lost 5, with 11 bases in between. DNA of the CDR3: TGTGCCACCAGTGTTGCAGATGAGGAGACCCAGTACTTC. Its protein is CATSVADEETQYF.

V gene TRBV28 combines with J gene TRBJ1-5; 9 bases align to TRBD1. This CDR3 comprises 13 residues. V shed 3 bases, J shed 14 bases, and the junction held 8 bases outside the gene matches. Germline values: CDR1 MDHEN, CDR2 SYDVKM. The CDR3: CASSFLDRGGKHF. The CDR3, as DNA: TGTGCCAGCAGTTTTCTCGACAGGGGGGGAAAGCATTTT. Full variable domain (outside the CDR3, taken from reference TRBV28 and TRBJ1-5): DVKVTQSSRYLVKRTGEKVFLECVQDMDHENMFWYRQDPGLGLRLIYFSYDVKMKEKGDIPEGYSVSREKKERFSLILESASTNQTSMYLCASSFLDRGGKHFGDGTRLSIL.

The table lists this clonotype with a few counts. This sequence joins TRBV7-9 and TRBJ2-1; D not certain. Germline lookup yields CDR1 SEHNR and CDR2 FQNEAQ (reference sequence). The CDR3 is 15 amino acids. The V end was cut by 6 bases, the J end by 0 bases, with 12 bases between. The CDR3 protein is CASRHDPSSYNEQFF. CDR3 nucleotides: TGTGCCAGCAGGCACGACCCGAGCTCCTACAATGAGCAGTTCTTC.

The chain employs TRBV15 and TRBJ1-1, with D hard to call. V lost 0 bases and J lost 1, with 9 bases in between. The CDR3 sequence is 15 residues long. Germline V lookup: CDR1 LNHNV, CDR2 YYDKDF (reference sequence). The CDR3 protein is CATSRDFSGNTEAFF. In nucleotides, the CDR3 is TGTGCCACCAGCAGAGATTTCAGCGGGAACACTGAAGCTTTCTTT.

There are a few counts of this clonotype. The CDR3 region is CASSQDRVQGGSPLHF. The CDR3 region has the DNA TGCGCCAGCAGCCAAGATAGGGTACAGGGTGGATCACCCCTCCACTTT. V gene TRBV4-3 combines with J gene TRBJ1-6; tentatively, D is TRBD1 (6 bases). The CDR3 loop spans 16 amino acids. Trimming stripped 0 bases from V and 10 bases from J, with 16 bases between. The germline V gene has CDR1 LGHNA and CDR2 YSLEER.

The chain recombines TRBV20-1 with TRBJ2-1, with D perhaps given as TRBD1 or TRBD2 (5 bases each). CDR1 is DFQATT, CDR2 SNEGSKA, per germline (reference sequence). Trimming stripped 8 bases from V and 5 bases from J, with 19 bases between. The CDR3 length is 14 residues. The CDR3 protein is CSPRGTVGDNEQFF. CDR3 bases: TGCAGTCCCCGAGGCACCGTGGGGGACAATGAGCAGTTCTTC.

CDR3 DNA sequence: TGTGCCAGCAGGACCCAGGGGGATAGCAATCAGCCCCAGCATTTT. This gives the protein CASRTQGDSNQPQHF. The chain has TRBV6-1 and TRBJ1-5; 7 positions agree with TRBD1. The V gene end was trimmed by 6 bases and the J gene end by 0 bases; junction bases not matched to a gene: 5. CDR1 and CDR2 (germline): MNHNS, SASEGT. This CDR3 spans 15 amino acids.

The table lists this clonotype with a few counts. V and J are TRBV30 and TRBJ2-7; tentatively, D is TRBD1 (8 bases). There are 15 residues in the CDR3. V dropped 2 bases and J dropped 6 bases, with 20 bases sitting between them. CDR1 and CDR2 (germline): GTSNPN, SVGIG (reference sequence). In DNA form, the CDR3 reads TGTGCCTGGAGTCAGGGGGGGACCGACAGGGGCGAGCAGTACTTC. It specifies CAWSQGGTDRGEQYF.

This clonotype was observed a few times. Written as DNA, the CDR3 is TGCAGTGCTCGAAGTAGGGTTGGTTTCGACGAGCAGTACTTC. It translates to CSARSRVGFDEQYF. The rearrangement links TRBV20-1 to TRBJ2-7; no reliable D call. V gave up 5 bases and J gave up 5 bases, with 19 bases separating them. This CDR3 is built from 14 residues. In germline, CDR1 is DFQATT, CDR2 SNEGSKA (reference sequence).

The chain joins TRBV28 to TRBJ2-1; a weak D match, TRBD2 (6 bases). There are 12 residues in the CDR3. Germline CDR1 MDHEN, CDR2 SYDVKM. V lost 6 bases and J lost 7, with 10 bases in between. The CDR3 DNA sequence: TGTGCCAGCAGCGCGGGGTGGAATGAGCAGTTCTTC. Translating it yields CASSAGWNEQFF.

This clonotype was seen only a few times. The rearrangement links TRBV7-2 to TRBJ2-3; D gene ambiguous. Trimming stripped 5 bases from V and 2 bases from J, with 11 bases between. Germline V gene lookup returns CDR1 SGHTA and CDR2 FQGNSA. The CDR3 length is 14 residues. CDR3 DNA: TGTGCCAGCAGCACGAGAGCGATCACAGATACGCAGTATTTT. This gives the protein CASSTRAITDTQYF. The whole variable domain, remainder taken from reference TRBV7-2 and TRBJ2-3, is GAGVSQSPSNKVTEKGKDVELRCDPISGHTALYWYRQSLGQGLEFLIYFQGNSAPDKSGLPSDRFSAERTGGSVSTLTIQRTQQEDSAVYLCASSTRAITDTQYFGPGTRLTVL.

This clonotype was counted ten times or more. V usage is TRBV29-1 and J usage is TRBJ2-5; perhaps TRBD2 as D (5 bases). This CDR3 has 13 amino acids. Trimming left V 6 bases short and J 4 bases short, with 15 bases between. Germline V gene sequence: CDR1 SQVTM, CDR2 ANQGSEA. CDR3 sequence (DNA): TGCAGCGTCCGGGGTAGGATCTTAGAGACCCAGTACTTC. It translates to CSVRGRILETQYF.

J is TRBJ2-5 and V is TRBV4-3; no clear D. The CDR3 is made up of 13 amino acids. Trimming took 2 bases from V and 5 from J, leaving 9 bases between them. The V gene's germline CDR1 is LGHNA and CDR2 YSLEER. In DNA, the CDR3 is TGCGCCAGCAGCCAACTGACGGCGGAGACCCAGTACTTC. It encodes CASSQLTAETQYF.